This TCR beta chain was obtained from a study of T cell responses to AZD1222 COVID-19 vaccine. V lost 4 bases to trimming and J lost 0 bases, with 12 bases between them. CDR3 length: 16 amino acids. Germline V gene data show CDR1 as KGHDR and CDR2 as SFDVKD. General study results and limits: Among AZD1222 vaccinees, only six were seropositive at baseline. Receipt of two AZD1222 doses was followed by a rise in Spike-specific TCR breadth and depth. Among vaccine-associated CD4 TCRs, coverage spanned spike, with dominance at 160-218 and 743-854.

Sequencing was performed with immunoSEQ multiplex PCR; in TCRdb, only in-frame clones are kept and a portion is missing. Among approximately 85,000 clones listed, about 86% were seen once. Note on this clone: Its target is not known.

Sequencing used peripheral blood, obtained on day 0 of AZD1222 vaccination. The receptor was derived from an adult in good health. The V gene is TRBV24-1, the J gene TRBJ1-5, with D possibly TRBD1 on 6 matching bases. The DNA for the CDR3 is TGTGCCACCAGTGAGGCCGGGACAAATAGCAATCAGCCCCAGCATTTT. Its protein is CATSEAGTNSNQPQHF.